This T cell receptor beta chain is from a study of shared clonotypes between healthy human individuals. Trimming stripped 0 bases from V and 5 bases from J, with 17 bases between. Germline V gives CDR1 LGHNA, CDR2 YNFKEQ. This CDR3 region has 17 residues. Assay used: immunoSEQ multiplex PCR; TCRdb lists only in-frame clones, some missing. The data contain 2 million to 2.5 million clones, about 90% of them singletons. This chain joins TRBV4-2 and TRBJ2-4; perhaps TRBD1 as D (5 bases). Material: naive CD4+ T cells from PBMCs. Subset denoted: CD45RA+ positively selected. The sequence derives from a man aged 18 to 30 in good health. Some clones in this sample may be carry-over from other donors' samples. CDR3: CASSQDLQGSRENIQYF. CDR3 in DNA: TGTGCCAGCAGCCAAGATCTTCAGGGTAGTAGGGAAAACATTCAGTACTTC.